This TCR beta chain was recorded in a study of shared clonotypes between healthy human individuals. The study's findings and limits: The small donor group covered limited genetic and exposure diversity.

Libraries were prepared by immunoSEQ multiplex PCR; TCRdb keeps only in-frame clonotypes and omits some of them. Of roughly 1.4 million clones listed, 97% to 99% are singletons. On this clone itself: What it binds is unknown.

Germline CDR1 LGHNA, CDR2 YSLEER. This CDR3 is 15 amino acids long. The V and J ends lost 3 bases and 5 bases respectively, with 14 bases between them. The V call is TRBV4-3, the J call TRBJ1-5, with D tentatively TRBD1 (5 bases). The sequence came from a young man in good health. Sequenced material: naive CD4+ T cells sorted from blood. Subset specified: CD45RA+ positively selected. The CDR3 spells CASSQGVLGYQPQHF. The CDR3 DNA sequence: TGCGCCAGCAGCCAGGGGGTGTTGGGTTATCAGCCCCAGCATTTT.